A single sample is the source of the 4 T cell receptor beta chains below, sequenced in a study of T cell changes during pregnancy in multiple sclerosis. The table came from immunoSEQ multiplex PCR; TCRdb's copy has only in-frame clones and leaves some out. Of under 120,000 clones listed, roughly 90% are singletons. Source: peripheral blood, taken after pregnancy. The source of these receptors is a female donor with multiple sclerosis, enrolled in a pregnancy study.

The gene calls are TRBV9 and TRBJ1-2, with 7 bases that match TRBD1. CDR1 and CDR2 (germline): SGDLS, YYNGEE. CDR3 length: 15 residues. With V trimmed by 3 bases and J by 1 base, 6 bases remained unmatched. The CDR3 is CASSGGDRNNYGYTF. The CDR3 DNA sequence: TGTGCCAGCAGCGGAGGGGACAGAAATAACTATGGCTACACCTTC. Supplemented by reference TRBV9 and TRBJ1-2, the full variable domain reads DSGVTQTPKHLITATGQRVTLRCSPRSGDLSVYWYQQSLDQGLQFLIQYYNGEERAKGNILERFSAQQFPDLHSELNLSSLELGDSALYFCASSGGDRNNYGYTFGSGTRLTVV.

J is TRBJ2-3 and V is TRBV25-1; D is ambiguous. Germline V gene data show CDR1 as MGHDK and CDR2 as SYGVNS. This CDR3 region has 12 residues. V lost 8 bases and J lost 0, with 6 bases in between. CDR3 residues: CASRSSTDTQYF. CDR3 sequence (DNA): TGTGCCAGCCGGTCCAGCACAGATACGCAGTATTTT.

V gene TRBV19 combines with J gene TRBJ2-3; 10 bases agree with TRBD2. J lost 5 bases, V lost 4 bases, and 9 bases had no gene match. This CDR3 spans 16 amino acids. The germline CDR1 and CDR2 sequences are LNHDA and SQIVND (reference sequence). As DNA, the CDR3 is TGTGCCAGTAGTACAGTTAGCGGGGGGCGGGGAGATACGCAGTATTTT. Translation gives CASSTVSGGRGDTQYF.

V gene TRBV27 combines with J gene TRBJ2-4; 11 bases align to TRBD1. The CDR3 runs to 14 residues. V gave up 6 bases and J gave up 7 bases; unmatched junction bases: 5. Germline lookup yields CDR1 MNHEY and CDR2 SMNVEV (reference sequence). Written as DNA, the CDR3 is TGTGCCAGCAGCCCCGGGACAGGGGGGAACATTCAGTACTTC. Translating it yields CASSPGTGGNIQYF.